This T cell receptor (beta chain) was identified during a study of cytomegalovirus exposure and HLA in healthy donors. Note on this clone: Its antigen remains unidentified.

Overall study results and limits: Later analysis identified a missense DCLRE1C variant that was linked to TCR beta V- and J-gene trimming. Researchers reported from a later analysis that most CMV-associated TCR beta chains appeared HLA-restricted. A later analysis reported that several of the most significant clusters appeared to be linked to common viral pathogens, among them Epstein-Barr virus. In a later analysis, HLA-associated beta chains showed higher expansion and lower generation probabilities than comparable chains.

This CDR3 region has 13 residues. With V trimmed by 8 bases and J by 7 bases, 5 bases remained unmatched. Germline CDR1 and CDR2: SNHLY and FYNNEI. Amplification used 60 Vbeta primers and 13 Jbeta primers. Sequencing was performed with immunoSEQ multiplex PCR; in TCRdb, only in-frame clones are kept and a portion is missing. This sample has 150,000 to 200,000 clones; approximately 78% occur once, and the top ten carry less than 2.5%. Material: PBMCs. V and J are TRBV2 and TRBJ1-2; 12 positions match TRBD1. The TCR originated in a human donor in good health. CDR3 DNA sequence: TGTGCCAGCGGGGACAGGGGGCTCGGTGGCTACACCTTC. Protein: CASGDRGLGGYTF.